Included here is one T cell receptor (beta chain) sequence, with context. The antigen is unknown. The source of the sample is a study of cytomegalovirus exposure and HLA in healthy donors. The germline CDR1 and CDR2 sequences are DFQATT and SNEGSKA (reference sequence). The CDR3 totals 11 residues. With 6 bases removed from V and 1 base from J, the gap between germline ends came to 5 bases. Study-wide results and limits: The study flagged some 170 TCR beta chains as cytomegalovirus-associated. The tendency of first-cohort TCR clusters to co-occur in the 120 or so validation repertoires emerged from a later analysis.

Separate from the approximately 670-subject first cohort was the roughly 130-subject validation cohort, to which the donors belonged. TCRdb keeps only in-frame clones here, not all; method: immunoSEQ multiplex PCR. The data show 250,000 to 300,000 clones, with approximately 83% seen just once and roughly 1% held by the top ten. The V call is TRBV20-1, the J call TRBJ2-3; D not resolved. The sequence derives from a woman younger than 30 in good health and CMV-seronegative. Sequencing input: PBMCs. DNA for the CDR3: TGCAGTGCAGCTCGCACAGATACGCAGTATTTT. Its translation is CSAARTDTQYF.